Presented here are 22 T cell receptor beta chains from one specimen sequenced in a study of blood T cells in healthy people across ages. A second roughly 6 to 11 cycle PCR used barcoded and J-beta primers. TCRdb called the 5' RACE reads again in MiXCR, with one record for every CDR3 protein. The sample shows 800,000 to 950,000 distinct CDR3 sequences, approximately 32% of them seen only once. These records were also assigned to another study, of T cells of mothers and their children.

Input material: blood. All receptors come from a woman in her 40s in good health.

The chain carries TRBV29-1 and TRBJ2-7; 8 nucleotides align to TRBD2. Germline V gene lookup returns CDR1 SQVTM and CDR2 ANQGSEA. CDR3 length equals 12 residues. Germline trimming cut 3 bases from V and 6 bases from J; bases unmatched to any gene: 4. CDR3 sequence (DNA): TGCAGCGTTGAGGGGACTAGTCGCGAGCAGTACTTC. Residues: CSVEGTSREQYF.

The CDR3, as DNA: TGTGCCAGCAGTTGCCGGAAGATTAACTATGGCTACACCTTC. It encodes CASSCRKINYGYTF. The chain uses TRBV27 and TRBJ1-2; D call uncertain. The germline gives CDR1 MNHEY, CDR2 SMNVEV (reference sequence). The CDR3 sequence is 14 residues long. Trimming pared 4 bases from V and 1 base from J, leaving 10 bases between.

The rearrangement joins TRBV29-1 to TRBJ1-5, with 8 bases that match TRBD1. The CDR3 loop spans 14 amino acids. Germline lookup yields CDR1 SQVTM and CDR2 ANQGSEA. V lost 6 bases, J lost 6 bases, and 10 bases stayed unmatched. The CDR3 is CSVATDREGQPQHF. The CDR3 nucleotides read TGCAGCGTCGCTACGGACAGGGAGGGTCAGCCCCAGCATTTT.

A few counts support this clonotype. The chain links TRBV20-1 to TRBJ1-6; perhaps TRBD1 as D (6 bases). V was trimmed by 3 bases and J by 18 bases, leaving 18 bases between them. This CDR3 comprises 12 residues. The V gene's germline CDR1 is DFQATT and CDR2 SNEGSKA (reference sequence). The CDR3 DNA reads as TGCAGTGCTAGTACAGGGAACTCACCTCCCCACTTT. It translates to CSASTGNSPPHF.

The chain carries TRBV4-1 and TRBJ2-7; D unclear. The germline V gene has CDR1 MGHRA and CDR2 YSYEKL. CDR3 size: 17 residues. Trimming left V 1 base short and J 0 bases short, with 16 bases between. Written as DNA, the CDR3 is TGCGCCAGCAGCCAAGCATCTCATGGCAGTCCCTCCTACGAGCAGTACTTC. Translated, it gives CASSQASHGSPSYEQYF.

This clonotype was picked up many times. In nucleotides, the CDR3 is TGCAGTGCTAGAGATCTTAGGGGGACCCAGTACTTC. Translating gives CSARDLRGTQYF. The chain recombines TRBV20-1 with TRBJ2-5; a weak D match, TRBD1 (5 bases). The CDR3 is 12 residues long. The germline CDR1 and CDR2 sequences are DFQATT and SNEGSKA (reference sequence). Trimming took 0 bases from V and 7 from J, leaving 9 bases between them.

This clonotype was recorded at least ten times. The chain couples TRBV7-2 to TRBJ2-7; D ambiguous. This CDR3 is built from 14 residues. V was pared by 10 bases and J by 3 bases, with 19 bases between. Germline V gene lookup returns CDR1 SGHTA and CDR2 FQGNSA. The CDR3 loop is CANSVGHFLYEQYF. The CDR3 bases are TGTGCCAACAGTGTCGGCCACTTCCTCTACGAGCAGTACTTC.

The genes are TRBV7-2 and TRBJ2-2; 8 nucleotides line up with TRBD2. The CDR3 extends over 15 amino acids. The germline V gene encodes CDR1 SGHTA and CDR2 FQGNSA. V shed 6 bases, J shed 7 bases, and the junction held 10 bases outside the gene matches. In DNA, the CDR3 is TGTGCCAGCAGGTCTCCGGGGGGGGCAGGCGGGGAGCTGTTTTTT. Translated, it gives CASRSPGGAGGELFF.

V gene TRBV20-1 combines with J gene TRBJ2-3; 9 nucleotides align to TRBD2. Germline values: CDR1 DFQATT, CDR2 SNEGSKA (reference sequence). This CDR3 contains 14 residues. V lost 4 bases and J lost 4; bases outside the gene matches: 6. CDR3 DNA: TGCAGTGCTACGGCGGGGGGGCGGGCAGATACGCAGTATTTT. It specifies CSATAGGRADTQYF.

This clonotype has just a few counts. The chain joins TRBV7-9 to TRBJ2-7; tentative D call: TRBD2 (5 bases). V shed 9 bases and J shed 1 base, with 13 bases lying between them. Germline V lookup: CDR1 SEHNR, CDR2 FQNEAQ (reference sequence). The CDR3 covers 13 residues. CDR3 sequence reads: CASCTDYSYEQYF. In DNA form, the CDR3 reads TGTGCCAGTTGTACAGACTATTCCTACGAGCAGTACTTC.

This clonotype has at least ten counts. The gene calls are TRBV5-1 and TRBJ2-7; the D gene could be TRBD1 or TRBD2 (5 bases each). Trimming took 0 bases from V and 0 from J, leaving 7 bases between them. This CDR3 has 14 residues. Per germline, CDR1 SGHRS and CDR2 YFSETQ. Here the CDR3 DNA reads TGCGCCAGCAGCTTGGGGGACCACTCCTACGAGCAGTACTTC. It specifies CASSLGDHSYEQYF.

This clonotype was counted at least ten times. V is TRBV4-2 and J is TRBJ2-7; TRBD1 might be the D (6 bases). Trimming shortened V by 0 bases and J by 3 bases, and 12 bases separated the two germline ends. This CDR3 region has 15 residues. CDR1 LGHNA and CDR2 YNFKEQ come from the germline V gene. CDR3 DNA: TGTGCCAGCAGCCAAGAAGCGGCAGGGGTCTACGAGCAGTACTTC. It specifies CASSQEAAGVYEQYF.

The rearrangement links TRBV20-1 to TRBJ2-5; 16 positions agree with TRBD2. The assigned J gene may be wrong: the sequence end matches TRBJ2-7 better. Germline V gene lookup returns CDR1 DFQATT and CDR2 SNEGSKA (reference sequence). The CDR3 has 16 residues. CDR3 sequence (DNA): TGCAGTGCTAGCCCCGGGACTAGCGGGAGGGGGTACGAGCAGTACTTC. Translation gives CSASPGTSGRGYEQYF.

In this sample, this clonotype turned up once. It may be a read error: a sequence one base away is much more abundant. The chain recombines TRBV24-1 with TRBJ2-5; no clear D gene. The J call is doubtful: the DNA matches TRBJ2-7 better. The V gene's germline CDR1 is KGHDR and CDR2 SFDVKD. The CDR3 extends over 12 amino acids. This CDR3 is CATSDVGFEQYF. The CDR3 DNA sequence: TGTGCCACCAGTGATGTTGGGTTCGAGCAGTACTTC.

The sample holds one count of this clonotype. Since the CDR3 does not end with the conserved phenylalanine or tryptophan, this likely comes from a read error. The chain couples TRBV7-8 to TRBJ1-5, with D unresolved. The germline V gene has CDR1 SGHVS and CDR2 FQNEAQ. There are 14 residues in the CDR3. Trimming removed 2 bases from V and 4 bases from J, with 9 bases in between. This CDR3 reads CASSLRESNQPQHC. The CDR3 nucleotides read TGTGCCAGCAGCTTACGGGAATCTAATCAGCCCCAGCATTGT.

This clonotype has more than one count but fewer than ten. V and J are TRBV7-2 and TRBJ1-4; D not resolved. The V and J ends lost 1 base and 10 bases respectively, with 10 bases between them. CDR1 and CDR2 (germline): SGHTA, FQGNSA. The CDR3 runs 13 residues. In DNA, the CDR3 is TGTGCCAGCAGCTTAGAACCGTGGGGAAAACTGTTTTTT. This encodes CASSLEPWGKLFF.

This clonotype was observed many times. In DNA, the CDR3 is TGTGCCAGCAGCCGGCTCGCGACAGGGGACGAGCAGTACTTC. Its translation is CASSRLATGDEQYF. The chain employs TRBV6-6 and TRBJ2-7, with TRBD1 identical over 8 bases. Germline values: CDR1 MNHNY, CDR2 SVGAGI (reference sequence). The CDR3 is 14 residues long. Unmatched junction bases numbered 9, after V lost 6 bases and J lost 5 bases.

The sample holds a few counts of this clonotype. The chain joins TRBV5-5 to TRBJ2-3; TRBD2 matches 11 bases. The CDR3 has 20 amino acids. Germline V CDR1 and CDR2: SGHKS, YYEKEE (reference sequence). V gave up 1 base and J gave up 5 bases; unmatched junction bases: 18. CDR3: CASSLSWVAGGRGPKDTQYF. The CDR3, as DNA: TGTGCCAGCAGCTTGTCGTGGGTAGCGGGGGGGCGCGGTCCGAAAGATACGCAGTATTTT.

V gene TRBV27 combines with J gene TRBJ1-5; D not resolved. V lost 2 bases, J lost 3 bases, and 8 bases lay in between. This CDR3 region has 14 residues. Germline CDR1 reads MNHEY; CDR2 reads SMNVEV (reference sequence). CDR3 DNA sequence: TGTGCCAGCAGTTTACAAGGGTTCAATCAGCCCCAGCATTTT. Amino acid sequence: CASSLQGFNQPQHF.

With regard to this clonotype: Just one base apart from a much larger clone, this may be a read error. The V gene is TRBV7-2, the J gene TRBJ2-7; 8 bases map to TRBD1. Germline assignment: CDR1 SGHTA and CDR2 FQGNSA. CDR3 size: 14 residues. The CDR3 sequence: CVSSPGQVPYEQYF. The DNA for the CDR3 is TGTGTCAGCAGTCCGGGACAGGTTCCCTACGAGCAGTACTTC.

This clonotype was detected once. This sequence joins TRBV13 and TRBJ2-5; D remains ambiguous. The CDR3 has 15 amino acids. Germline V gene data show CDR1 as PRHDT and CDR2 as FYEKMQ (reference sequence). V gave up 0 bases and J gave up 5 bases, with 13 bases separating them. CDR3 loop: CASSLGHASGETQYF. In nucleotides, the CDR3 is TGTGCCAGCAGCTTAGGCCATGCTAGTGGTGAGACCCAGTACTTC.

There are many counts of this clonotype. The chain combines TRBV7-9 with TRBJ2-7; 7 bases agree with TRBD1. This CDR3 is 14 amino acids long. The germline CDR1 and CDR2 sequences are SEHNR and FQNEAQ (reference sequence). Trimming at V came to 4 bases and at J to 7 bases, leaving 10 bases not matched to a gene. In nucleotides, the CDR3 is TGTGCCAGCAGCTCTGGACAGGAGTCGGGGGAGCAGTACTTC. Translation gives CASSSGQESGEQYF.